This TCR beta chain originates from a study of T cell repertoires in cytomegalovirus infection. Study-wide background: Matching HLA type and CMV infection were both indicated by public TCR beta signatures.

This clonotype was detected many times. Its antigen is as yet unknown. Trimming left V 8 bases short and J 2 bases short, with 10 bases between. There are 13 residues in the CDR3. CDR1 SGHTA and CDR2 FQGNSA come from the germline V gene. TCRdb re-analysed the reads in MiXCR, keeping a single row per CDR3 protein. The sample lists 350,000 to 450,000 distinct CDR3 sequences, about a sixth occurring once. Study-level points and caveats: Cumulative frequency (of public TCR beta family members) identified carriers of CMV plus the relevant HLA. What dominated the ex vivo response were HLA-C-restricted CMV-specific TCR beta clonotypes.

The sequenced material came from PBMCs. The source is a human donor in good health (CMV status not recorded). Some clones in this sample may be carry-over from other donors' samples. This rearrangement joins TRBV7-2 to TRBJ1-3; TRBD1 might be the D (5 bases). Here the CDR3 reads CASGGGPGNTIYF. CDR3 bases: TGTGCCAGCGGGGGAGGGCCTGGAAACACCATATATTTT.